This record concerns one T cell receptor beta chain sequence. In germline, CDR1 is MNHEY, CDR2 SVGAGI. V was pared by 8 bases and J by 6 bases, with 14 bases between. The CDR3 has 13 residues. Original processing notes: Reference gene primer amplification gave estimated nucleated cell counts. Measured with immunoSEQ multiplex PCR; TCRdb has only the in-frame clones, and not every one. From that table come the V and J calls and clone size; the DNA was used to work out D and trimming. The sample has around 130,000 clones; roughly 84% are singletons. The data derive from a study of blood T cell repertoires in COVID-19. Overall study: Whether acute or convalescent, the COVID-19 samples came from the United States, Italy and Spain. PBMCs, B-cell-depleted T cells, or T cells were the source of the cDNA or gDNA that made up the material.

The J gene is TRBJ1-5, the V gene TRBV6-5; D remains ambiguous. The sequence was collected from a man between 60 and 75 years old with acute or convalescent COVID-19. Sample: peripheral blood. CDR3 sequence: CASGRVEGQPQHF. CDR3 DNA: TGTGCCAGCGGTCGGGTGGAGGGTCAGCCCCAGCATTTT.